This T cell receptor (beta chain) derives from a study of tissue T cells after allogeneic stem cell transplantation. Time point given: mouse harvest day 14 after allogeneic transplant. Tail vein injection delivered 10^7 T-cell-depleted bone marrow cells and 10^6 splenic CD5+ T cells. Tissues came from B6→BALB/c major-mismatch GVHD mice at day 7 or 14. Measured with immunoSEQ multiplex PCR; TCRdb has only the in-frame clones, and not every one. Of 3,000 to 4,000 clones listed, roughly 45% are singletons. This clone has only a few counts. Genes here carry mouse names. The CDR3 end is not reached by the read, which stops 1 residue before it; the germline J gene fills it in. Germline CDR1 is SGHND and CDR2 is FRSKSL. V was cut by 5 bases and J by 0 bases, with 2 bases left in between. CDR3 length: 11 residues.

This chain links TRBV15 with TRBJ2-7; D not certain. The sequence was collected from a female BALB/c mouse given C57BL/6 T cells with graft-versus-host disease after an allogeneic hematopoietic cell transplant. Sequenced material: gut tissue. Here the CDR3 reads CASSLSYEQYF. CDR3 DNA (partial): TGTGCCAGCAGTCTCTCCTATGAACAGTAC.